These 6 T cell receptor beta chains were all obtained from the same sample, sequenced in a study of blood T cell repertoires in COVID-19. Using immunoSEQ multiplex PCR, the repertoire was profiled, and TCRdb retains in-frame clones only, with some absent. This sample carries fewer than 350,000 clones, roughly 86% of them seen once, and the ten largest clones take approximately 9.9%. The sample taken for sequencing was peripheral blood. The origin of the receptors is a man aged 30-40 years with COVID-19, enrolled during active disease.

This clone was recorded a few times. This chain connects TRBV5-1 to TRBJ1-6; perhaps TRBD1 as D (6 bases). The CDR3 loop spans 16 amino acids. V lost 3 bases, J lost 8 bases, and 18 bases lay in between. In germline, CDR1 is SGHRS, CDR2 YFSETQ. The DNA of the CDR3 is TGCGCCAGCAGCTCTACAGGGTCTATAAGTGATTCACCCCTCCACTTT. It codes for CASSSTGSISDSPLHF.

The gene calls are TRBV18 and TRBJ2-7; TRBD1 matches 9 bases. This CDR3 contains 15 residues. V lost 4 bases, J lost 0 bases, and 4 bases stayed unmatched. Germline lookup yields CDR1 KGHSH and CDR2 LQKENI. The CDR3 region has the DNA TGTGCCAGCTCACTGAACAGGGGGCCCTCCTACGAGCAGTACTTC. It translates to CASSLNRGPSYEQYF.

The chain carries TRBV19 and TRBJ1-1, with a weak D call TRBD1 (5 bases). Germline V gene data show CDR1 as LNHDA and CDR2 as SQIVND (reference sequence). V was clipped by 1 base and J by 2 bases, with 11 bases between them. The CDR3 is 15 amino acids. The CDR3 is CASSIVSGGNTEAFF. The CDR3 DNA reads TGTGCCAGTAGTATAGTATCGGGGGGAAACACTGAAGCTTTCTTT.

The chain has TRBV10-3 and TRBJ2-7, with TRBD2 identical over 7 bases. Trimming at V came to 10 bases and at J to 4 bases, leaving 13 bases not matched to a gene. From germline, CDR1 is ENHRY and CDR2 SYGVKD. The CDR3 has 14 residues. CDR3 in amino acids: CATRVASGGYEQYF. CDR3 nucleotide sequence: TGTGCCACCCGTGTGGCTAGCGGAGGTTACGAGCAGTACTTC.

CDR3 bases: TGTGCCAGCAGCTCCTCGACAGGATTGGCCTACGAGCAGTACTTC. Translating it yields CASSSSTGLAYEQYF. The chain has TRBV7-9 and TRBJ2-7, with D perhaps TRBD1 (6 bases). The CDR3 has 15 residues. Germline assignment: CDR1 SEHNR and CDR2 FQNEAQ (reference sequence). Trimming cost V 4 bases and J 2 bases, with 15 bases left between them.

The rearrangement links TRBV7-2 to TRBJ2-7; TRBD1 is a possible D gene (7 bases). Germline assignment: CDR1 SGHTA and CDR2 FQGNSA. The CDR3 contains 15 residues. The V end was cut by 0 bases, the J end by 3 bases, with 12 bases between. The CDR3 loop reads CASSLAGTAGYEQYF. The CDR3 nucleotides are TGTGCCAGCAGCTTAGCCGGGACAGCGGGCTACGAGCAGTACTTC.